The rows below give T cell receptor beta chains drawn from one sample of a study of shared clonotypes between healthy human individuals. Generated by immunoSEQ multiplex PCR, the TCRdb table keeps only in-frame clones and is missing some. The data contain 2 million to 2.5 million clones, approximately 94% of them singletons. The sequencing sample was made of naive CD4+ T cells sorted from blood. These receptors were collected from a young man in good health. The CDR3 runs from the conserved cysteine through the conserved F or W. A D gene is named only where the DNA matches it firmly. Only part of the rows carry a size: once, few, many, or a class if the clone is expanded.

j_gene,v_gene,abundance,d_gene,CDR3aa,CDR3nt
TRBJ2-4,TRBV19,.,.,CASRDRSGKAKNIQYF,TGTGCCAGCCGGGACCGTTCGGGGAAAGCCAAAAACATTCAGTACTTC
TRBJ2-3,TRBV7-9,.,TRBD2,CASSYFKAGGDTQYF,TGTGCCAGCAGCTACTTTAAAGCGGGGGGAGATACGCAGTATTTT
TRBJ1-6,TRBV10-3,.,TRBD1,CAIRTGISPLHF,TGTGCCATCCGGACAGGGATTTCACCCCTCCACTTT
TRBJ1-2,TRBV6-1,.,.,CASSEPTGRSSYGYTF,TGTGCCAGCAGTGAACCAACAGGGAGAAGCAGCTATGGCTACACCTTC
TRBJ2-7,TRBV7-9,once,TRBD2,CASSRGLAAYEQYF,TGTGCCAGCAGCCGGGGACTAGCGGCGTACGAGCAGTACTTC
TRBJ2-7,TRBV18,.,TRBD1,CASSPQTGNYEQYF,TGTGCCAGCTCACCACAGACAGGGAACTACGAGCAGTACTTC
TRBJ2-2,TRBV10-3,.,TRBD1,CAISDSGQGYAGELFF,TGTGCCATCAGTGATTCGGGACAGGGGTATGCCGGGGAGCTGTTTTTT
TRBJ2-5,TRBV2,.,.,CASSVYRETQYF,TGTGCCAGCAGTGTCTATCGGGAGACCCAGTACTTC
TRBJ2-7,TRBV10-1,few,.,CASSESPVGYEQYF,TGCGCCAGCAGTGAGAGCCCTGTGGGGTACGAGCAGTACTTC
TRBJ2-1,TRBV4-2,.,TRBD2,CASSPWTSGGNDEQFF,TGTGCCAGCAGCCCCTGGACTAGCGGGGGGAATGATGAGCAGTTCTTC
TRBJ1-5,TRBV28,.,.,CASRAGARGQPQHF,TGTGCCAGCAGGGCGGGGGCGCGGGGTCAGCCCCAGCATTTT
TRBJ1-4,TRBV19,.,.,CASSRGVTNEKLFF,TGTGCCAGTAGTAGGGGGGTGACTAATGAAAAACTGTTTTTT
TRBJ2-5,TRBV10-3,.,.,CAIRQRETETQYF,TGTGCCATCAGACAGAGAGAGACAGAGACCCAGTACTTC
TRBJ1-6,TRBV30,.,TRBD1,CAWTQRAGGESPLHF,TGTGCCTGGACGCAGAGGGCAGGGGGGGAATCACCCCTCCACTTT
TRBJ2-7,TRBV6-1,.,TRBD2,CASRRPGGEQYF,TGTGCCAGCAGACGTCCCGGGGGGGAGCAGTACTTC
TRBJ2-3,TRBV9,.,.,CASSVSPTGEDTQYF,TGTGCCAGCAGCGTATCGCCGACAGGAGAAGATACGCAGTATTTT
TRBJ2-2,TRBV5-1,.,.,CASSFVTNTGELFF,TGCGCCAGCAGCTTTGTAACGAACACCGGGGAGCTGTTTTTT
TRBJ2-2,TRBV5-1,once,.,CASGSGLGGELFF,TGCGCCAGCGGGTCGGGTCTGGGCGGGGAGCTGTTTTTT
TRBJ1-1,TRBV29-1,once,TRBD1,CSDASRTGGDNTEAFF,TGCAGCGACGCGTCCCGGACAGGGGGGGATAACACTGAAGCTTTCTTT
TRBJ2-7,TRBV5-1,.,.,CASSPPSYEQYF,TGCGCCAGCTCACCTCCCTCCTACGAGCAGTACTTC
TRBJ2-2,TRBV18,once,TRBD2,CASSPKLAGATPGELFF,TGTGCCAGCTCACCTAAACTAGCGGGAGCTACACCCGGGGAGCTGTTTTTT
TRBJ2-3,TRBV18,.,.,CASSPRPLQVGGDTQYF,TGTGCCAGCTCACCACGCCCCCTCCAGGTTGGAGGAGATACGCAGTATTTT
TRBJ1-6,TRBV28,.,.,CASNTQRTANRNSPLHF,TGTGCCAGCAACACCCAGAGGACTGCTAACCGTAATTCACCCCTCCACTTT
TRBJ1-3,TRBV9,.,TRBD1,CASSSGLWDRAGNTIYF,TGTGCCAGCAGCTCGGGCCTTTGGGACAGGGCTGGAAACACCATATATTTT
TRBJ2-7,TRBV7-9,.,.,CASSPPPAAYEQYF,TGTGCCAGCAGCCCACCCCCGGCGGCCTACGAGCAGTACTTC
TRBJ1-1,TRBV5-1,once,.,CASSLGPEVRTEAFF,TGCGCCAGCAGCTTGGGGCCCGAGGTTCGAACTGAAGCTTTCTTT
TRBJ1-1,TRBV7-2,.,.,CASSLGYGRDTEAFF,TGTGCCAGCAGCTTAGGGTATGGGAGGGACACTGAAGCTTTCTTT
TRBJ2-1,TRBV5-4,once,.,CASSFSAGAQVGHEQFF,TGTGCCAGCAGCTTCTCTGCGGGGGCCCAGGTAGGTCATGAGCAGTTCTTC
TRBJ1-3,TRBV10-3,once,.,CAISQGNTIYF,TGTGCCATCTCTCAGGGAAACACCATATATTTT
TRBJ1-5,TRBV6-4,.,.,CASSDSLLIALGESNQPQHF,TGTGCCAGCAGTGACTCCCTTTTAATTGCGTTGGGGGAGAGCAATCAGCCCCAGCATTTT
TRBJ2-7,TRBV5-4,.,TRBD1,CASSLDRGRAYEQYF,TGTGCCAGCAGCCTTGACAGGGGCCGGGCGTACGAGCAGTACTTC
TRBJ2-3,TRBV5-1,.,TRBD2,CASSSGLAGGTDTQYF,TGCGCCAGCAGCTCCGGACTAGCGGGGGGCACAGATACGCAGTATTTT
TRBJ2-3,TRBV11-2,once,.,CASSRTVGADTQYF,TGTGCCAGCAGCCGGACAGTTGGGGCAGATACGCAGTATTTT
TRBJ1-3,TRBV5-4,.,.,CASSLTGGDTIYF,TGTGCCAGCAGCTTGACAGGAGGGGACACCATATATTTT
TRBJ2-7,TRBV7-2,.,.,CASSLRSRDEQYF,TGTGCCAGCAGCTTAAGGTCCCGGGACGAGCAGTACTTC
TRBJ2-5,TRBV9,.,TRBD2,CASNSGLAGGPRETQYF,TGTGCCAGCAACTCGGGACTAGCGGGAGGGCCGCGTGAGACCCAGTACTTC
TRBJ1-1,TRBV7-2,.,.,CASSGGGALNTEAFF,TGTGCCAGCAGCGGAGGGGGGGCCTTGAACACTGAAGCTTTCTTT
TRBJ2-1,TRBV4-1,.,TRBD2,CASRSGTSGSINGQFF,TGCGCCAGCAGGTCAGGGACTAGCGGGAGCATAAATGGGCAGTTCTTC
TRBJ1-2,TRBV30,.,TRBD1,CAWIGQGGNYGYTF,TGTGCCTGGATCGGACAGGGGGGGAACTATGGCTACACCTTC
TRBJ1-2,TRBV27,.,.,CASSLLAGSNYGYTF,TGTGCCAGCAGTTTATTGGCAGGGTCTAACTATGGCTACACCTTC
TRBJ1-4,TRBV10-3,.,.,CAISNLPGLEKLFF,TGTGCCATCAGTAATCTCCCGGGACTTGAAAAACTGTTTTTT